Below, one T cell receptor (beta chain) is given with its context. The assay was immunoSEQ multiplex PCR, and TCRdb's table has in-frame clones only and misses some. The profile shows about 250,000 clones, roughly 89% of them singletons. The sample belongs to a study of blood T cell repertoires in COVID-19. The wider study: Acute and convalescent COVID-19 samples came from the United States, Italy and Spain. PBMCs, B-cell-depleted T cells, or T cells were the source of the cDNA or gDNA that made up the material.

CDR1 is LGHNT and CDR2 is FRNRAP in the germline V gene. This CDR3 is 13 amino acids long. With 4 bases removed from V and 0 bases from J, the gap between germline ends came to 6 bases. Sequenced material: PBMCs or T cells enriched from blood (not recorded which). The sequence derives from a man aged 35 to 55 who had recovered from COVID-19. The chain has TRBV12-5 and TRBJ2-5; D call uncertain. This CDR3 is CASGSDYQETQYF. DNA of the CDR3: TGTGCTAGTGGTTCCGACTACCAAGAGACCCAGTACTTC. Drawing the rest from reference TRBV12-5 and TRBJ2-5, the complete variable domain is DARVTQTPRHKVTEMGQEVTMRCQPILGHNTVFWYRQTMMQGLELLAYFRNRAPLDDSGMPKDRFSAEMPDATLATLKIQPSEPRDSAVYFCASGSDYQETQYFGPGTRLLVL.